Shown below are 27 T cell receptor beta chains from a single sample sequenced in a study of CD8 T cells in Susac syndrome. The RNA, about 0.45 to 1 ug, was put through reverse transcription using random hexamers. Using its own MiXCR run on the immunoSEQ multiplex PCR reads, TCRdb lists one record per CDR3 protein. The sample lists about 190,000 distinct CDR3 sequences; 93% were seen once. Sequencing input: CD4+ T cells from PBMCs. Receptors originate from a human donor in good health.

This chain connects TRBV11-2 to TRBJ2-2; D is possibly TRBD2 (6 bases). The CDR3 runs to 17 residues. The germline gives CDR1 SGHAT, CDR2 FQNNGV. V gave up 1 base and J gave up 0 bases, with 12 bases separating them. The CDR3 region is CASSLGGGTSNTGELFF. Written as DNA, the CDR3 is TGTGCCAGCAGCTTAGGTGGGGGGACCTCGAACACCGGGGAGCTGTTTTTT.

This clonotype was picked up one time. The chain links TRBV7-2 to TRBJ2-5; 13 nucleotides agree with TRBD2. The CDR3 covers 17 residues. V lost 6 bases, J lost 7 bases, and 14 bases stayed unmatched. Germline CDR1 is SGHTA and CDR2 is FQGNSA. DNA for the CDR3: TGTGCCAGCAGTTCGGGACTAGCGGGGTCCGGGCAGGGGACCCAGTACTTC. As protein: CASSSGLAGSGQGTQYF.

The chain is built from TRBV3-1 and TRBJ1-4; 9 positions agree with TRBD1. Germline V lookup: CDR1 LGHDT, CDR2 YNNKEL (reference sequence). Trimming took 3 bases from V and 2 from J; bases not matched to a gene: 4. The CDR3 spans 16 residues. CDR3: CASSQSGTGTNEKLFF. CDR3 nucleotide sequence: TGTGCCAGCAGCCAGTCCGGGACAGGGACTAATGAAAAACTGTTTTTT.

This clonotype appeared once. This chain joins TRBV6-2 or TRBV6-3 and TRBJ2-6; no clear D. CDR3 length equals 15 residues. Germline-derived CDR1 and CDR2 are MNHEY and SVGEGT. Trimming left V 8 bases short and J 0 bases short, with 11 bases between. CDR3 sequence: CASSWAFSGANVLTF. The CDR3 nucleotides read TGTGCCAGCTCTTGGGCGTTCTCTGGGGCCAACGTCCTGACTTTC.

V is TRBV20-1 and J is TRBJ2-3; 12 bases agree with TRBD2. With 0 bases clipped from V and 1 base from J, the junction kept 5 bases outside the gene matches. The CDR3 is 17 residues long. CDR1 and CDR2 from the germline V gene are DFQATT and SNEGSKA (reference sequence). In nucleotides, the CDR3 is TGCAGTGCTAGAGATCCTAGACTAGCGGGGGGCACAGATACGCAGTATTTT. Translated, it gives CSARDPRLAGGTDTQYF.

The chain uses TRBV30 and TRBJ1-1; perhaps TRBD1 as D (6 bases). The CDR3 loop spans 15 amino acids. Germline loops: CDR1 GTSNPN, CDR2 SVGIG (reference sequence). The V end lost 2 bases, the J end lost 5 bases, and 18 bases lay between the germline ends. In nucleotides, the CDR3 is TGTGCCTGGAGTACTTGGGACACCCGGACGACTGAAGCTTTCTTT. It encodes CAWSTWDTRTTEAFF.

The V gene is TRBV29-1, the J gene TRBJ1-1; D is uncertain. This CDR3 is 14 amino acids long. Germline V gene data show CDR1 as SQVTM and CDR2 as ANQGSEA. V was clipped by 5 bases and J by 0 bases, with 13 bases between them. The CDR3 reads CSVFDRTMNTEAFF. The CDR3 bases are TGCAGCGTTTTTGATCGGACGATGAACACTGAAGCTTTCTTT.

The chain links TRBV6-1 to TRBJ2-5, with TRBD2 identical over 12 bases. From germline, CDR1 is MNHNS and CDR2 SASEGT. The CDR3 runs 19 residues. The V and J ends lost 6 bases and 4 bases, in that order; junction bases with no gene match: 18. The CDR3 DNA is TGTGCCAGCAGGCCTACTCAGGGGGTACTAGCGGGGGGAACAGAGACCCAGTACTTC. The encoded protein is CASRPTQGVLAGGTETQYF.

This clonotype occurred a few times. This chain links TRBV30 with TRBJ2-7; 8 nucleotides align to TRBD2. Germline V gene lookup returns CDR1 GTSNPN and CDR2 SVGIG (reference sequence). The CDR3 is made up of 12 amino acids. V was clipped by 2 bases and J by 3 bases; unmatched bases: 0. The CDR3 DNA is TGTGCCTGGAGTCGGGGGGGCTACGAGCAGTACTTC. Amino acids: CAWSRGGYEQYF.

The chain couples TRBV19 to TRBJ1-2; D perhaps matches TRBD1 (6 bases). Trimming took 7 bases from V and 8 from J, leaving 20 bases between them. The CDR3 runs 14 residues. Germline V gene lookup returns CDR1 LNHDA and CDR2 SQIVND (reference sequence). The CDR3 region is CASIPQGISRGYTF. In DNA, the CDR3 is TGTGCCAGTATCCCACAGGGAATCTCAAGAGGCTACACCTTC.

This chain joins TRBV7-9 and TRBJ2-3, with 7 nucleotides matching TRBD2. The junction had 9 bases not matched to a gene; V was cut back by 5 bases and J by 1 base. The CDR3 totals 16 residues. The germline CDR1 and CDR2 sequences are SEHNR and FQNEAQ (reference sequence). The CDR3 reads CASSGPGGGRTDTQYF. The CDR3 region has the DNA TGTGCCAGCAGCGGGCCGGGCGGGGGACGCACAGATACGCAGTATTTT.

The chain is built from TRBV28 and TRBJ1-6, with D possibly being TRBD1 (5 bases). Germline V lookup: CDR1 MDHEN, CDR2 SYDVKM. V shed 6 bases and J shed 0 bases, with 15 bases lying between them. This CDR3 is built from 17 residues. CDR3 in DNA: TGTGCCAGCAGCGTTGGGGCACAGAGCTCCTATAATTCACCCCTCCACTTT. Translated: CASSVGAQSSYNSPLHF.

The J gene is TRBJ1-2, the V gene TRBV12-3 or TRBV12-4, with a possible D match to TRBD1 (5 bases). V was clipped by 5 bases and J by 7 bases, with 17 bases between them. The CDR3 is 14 residues long. CDR3 nucleotides: TGTGCCAGCAGTACTGGACAAGGAACCGCTGGCTACACCTTC. Amino acid sequence: CASSTGQGTAGYTF.

V usage is TRBV9 and J usage is TRBJ2-5, with D maybe TRBD2 (5 bases). V lost 0 bases, J lost 4 bases, and 13 bases lay in between. Germline CDR1 is SGDLS and CDR2 is YYNGEE. The CDR3 contains 15 residues. In DNA form, the CDR3 reads TGTGCCAGCAGCGTAGGTAACGGGGTGGGAGAGACCCAGTACTTC. It encodes CASSVGNGVGETQYF.

V is TRBV5-6 and J is TRBJ1-2; 9 bases align to TRBD1. In germline, CDR1 is SGHDT, CDR2 YYEEEE. V gave up 5 bases and J gave up 9 bases; unmatched junction bases: 11. The CDR3 is made up of 14 amino acids. CDR3 sequence reads: CASRPDPGQGRYTF. In nucleotides, the CDR3 is TGTGCCAGCAGACCTGACCCGGGACAGGGTCGCTACACCTTC.

The V gene is TRBV6-5, the J gene TRBJ2-1, with D maybe TRBD2 (6 bases). Per germline, CDR1 MNHEY and CDR2 SVGAGI. This CDR3 is built from 15 residues. Between the trimmed V and J ends, which lost 0 bases and 2 bases, there was a span of 8 bases. DNA of the CDR3: TGTGCCAGCAGTTACTCGCCGGGAGCCTACAATGAGCAGTTCTTC. This sequence encodes CASSYSPGAYNEQFF.

The V gene is TRBV11-2, the J gene TRBJ1-2; TRBD1 might be the D (5 bases). From germline, CDR1 is SGHAT and CDR2 FQNNGV. The CDR3 loop spans 12 amino acids. The V end lost 4 bases, the J end lost 6 bases, and 9 bases lay between the germline ends. The CDR3: CASSSEGNGYTF. In DNA, the CDR3 is TGTGCCAGCAGCTCCGAGGGGAATGGCTACACCTTC. Supplemented by reference TRBV11-2 and TRBJ1-2, the full variable domain reads EAGVAQSPRYKIIEKRQSVAFWCNPISGHATLYWYQQILGQGPKLLIQFQNNGVVDDSQLPKDRFSAERLKGVDSTLKIQPAKLEDSAVYLCASSSEGNGYTFGSGTRLTVV.

This clonotype was found once. The CDR3 nucleotides read TGTGCCAGCAGCCCCCCCGCAGGGGCCAATTCACCCCTCCACTTT. Encoded protein: CASSPPAGANSPLHF. V usage is TRBV7-8 and J usage is TRBJ1-6; D possibly corresponds to TRBD1 (6 bases). Germline V lookup: CDR1 SGHVS, CDR2 FQNEAQ. The CDR3 spans 15 residues. V was shortened by 5 bases and J by 7 bases, with 15 bases between the two germline ends.

This rearrangement joins TRBV3-1 to TRBJ1-5; D gene unclear. There are 15 residues in the CDR3. With 8 bases removed from V and 0 bases from J, the gap between germline ends came to 14 bases. Germline V gene sequence: CDR1 LGHDT, CDR2 YNNKEL (reference sequence). The CDR3 loop is CASLTGVYSNQPQHF. The DNA of the CDR3 is TGTGCCAGCCTCACCGGGGTTTATAGCAATCAGCCCCAGCATTTT.

This sequence joins TRBV5-4 and TRBJ1-1, with TRBD1 matching over 8 bases. This CDR3 region has 14 residues. The germline V gene has CDR1 SGHNT and CDR2 YYREEE (reference sequence). Losses at the gene ends were 6 bases for V and 4 bases for J; bases not matched to a gene: 8. The CDR3 spells CASTKRQGTTEAFF. CDR3 sequence (DNA): TGTGCCAGCACCAAAAGACAGGGGACCACTGAAGCTTTCTTT.

This clonotype came up once. The chain is built from TRBV18 and TRBJ2-7; TRBD2 matches at 9 bases. This CDR3 spans 16 amino acids. Per the germline V gene, CDR1 is KGHSH and CDR2 is LQKENI. V lost 2 bases and J lost 1; bases outside the gene matches: 6. CDR3 DNA sequence: TGTGCCAGCTCACCAGAGGTGCGGGGGGGATCCTACGAGCAGTACGTC. It encodes CASSPEVRGGSYEQYV.

The V and J genes are TRBV29-1 and TRBJ2-5; no firm D call. Trimming took 4 bases from V and 7 from J, leaving 13 bases between them. The CDR3 runs to 12 residues. The germline V gene has CDR1 SQVTM and CDR2 ANQGSEA. CDR3 nucleotide sequence: TGCAGCGTTGGGCTACACGGTGGGACCCAGTACTTC. Protein: CSVGLHGGTQYF.

The V gene is TRBV7-2, the J gene TRBJ1-5; D call uncertain. The CDR3 contains 13 residues. V lost 1 base to trimming and J lost 6 bases, with 7 bases between them. Germline CDR1 reads SGHTA; CDR2 reads FQGNSA. The CDR3 loop reads CASSLDWSQPQHF. The CDR3 DNA follows: TGTGCCAGCAGCTTAGATTGGAGTCAGCCCCAGCATTTT.

The rearrangement joins TRBV4-3 to TRBJ2-5; 7 bases are a match to TRBD2. Losses at the gene ends were 1 base for V and 2 bases for J; bases not matched to a gene: 7. This CDR3 spans 16 amino acids. Per the germline V gene, CDR1 is LGHNA and CDR2 is YSLEER. CDR3 coding DNA: TGCGCCAGCAGCCAAGGGGATCGGGGGGAACAAGAGACCCAGTACTTC. It encodes CASSQGDRGEQETQYF.

This clonotype was found a few times. The chain carries TRBV28 and TRBJ1-1, with D unresolved. This CDR3 is 12 amino acids long. Germline CDR1 MDHEN, CDR2 SYDVKM. V was clipped by 3 bases and J by 3 bases, with 5 bases between them. The CDR3 nucleotides read TGTGCCAGCAGTTTGACGGACACTGAAGCTTTCTTT. It yields the protein CASSLTDTEAFF. The variable domain in full, with the rest retrieved from reference TRBV28 and TRBJ1-1, is DVKVTQSSRYLVKRTGEKVFLECVQDMDHENMFWYRQDPGLGLRLIYFSYDVKMKEKGDIPEGYSVSREKKERFSLILESASTNQTSMYLCASSLTDTEAFFGQGTRLTVV.

DNA for the CDR3: TGCAGTGCCTTCCGGGACACTCAAGAGACCCAGTACTTC. Translating gives CSAFRDTQETQYF. The chain carries TRBV20-1 and TRBJ2-5; TRBD1 is a possible D gene (6 bases). This CDR3 contains 13 residues. Germline assignment: CDR1 DFQATT and CDR2 SNEGSKA (reference sequence). V lost 6 bases and J lost 2, with 13 bases in between.

This rearrangement joins TRBV6-1 to TRBJ2-2, with a weak D call TRBD1 (8 bases). The CDR3 runs 14 residues. Germline assignment: CDR1 MNHNS and CDR2 SASEGT. Trimming removed 6 bases at V and 6 bases at J, with 14 bases between. CDR3 sequence: CASRRTGRAGELFF. In DNA form, the CDR3 reads TGTGCCAGCAGGAGGACAGGGAGGGCCGGGGAGCTGTTTTTT.